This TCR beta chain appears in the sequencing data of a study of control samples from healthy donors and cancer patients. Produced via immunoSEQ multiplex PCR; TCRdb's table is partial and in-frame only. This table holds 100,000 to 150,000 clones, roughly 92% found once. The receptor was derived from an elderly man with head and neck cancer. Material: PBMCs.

CDR3 nucleotides: TGTGCCAGCAGCTTGAGCCGCACTGAAGCTTTCTTT. Residues: CASSLSRTEAFF. This chain connects TRBV5-6 to TRBJ1-1; D unresolved. V was pared by 1 base and J by 4 bases, with 5 bases between. CDR1 and CDR2 (germline): SGHDT, YYEEEE. The CDR3 is made up of 12 amino acids.